This T cell receptor beta chain was recovered during a study of shared clonotypes between healthy human individuals. J gave up 6 bases and V 3 bases, and 8 bases lay outside the gene matches. Germline V gene data show CDR1 as LNHDA and CDR2 as SQIVND (reference sequence). The CDR3 spans 15 residues. Naive CD8 isolation took CD45RO-negative cells positively selected for CCR7 and excluded terminally differentiated effector memory CD45RA+ cells. Repertoires were generated with immunoSEQ multiplex PCR, while TCRdb's copy carries only in-frame clones and drops some. The sample shows over 750,000 clones, about 97% of them seen only once.

The origin of this receptor is a young man in good health. The chain is built from TRBV19 and TRBJ1-1, with 9 bases aligning to TRBD1. Input material: naive CD8+ T cells sorted from blood. In nucleotides, the CDR3 is TGTGCCAGTAGTATCACAGGGGGCGCTTTGTCTGAAGCTTTCTTT. Encoded protein: CASSITGGALSEAFF.